This is a list of T cell receptor beta chains from one sample in a study of CD8+CD57+ T cells in acquired aplastic anemia. In TCRdb, the reads were re-called with MiXCR into one record per CDR3 protein. Of about 250,000 distinct CDR3 sequences listed, more than 45% were seen once; the top ten hold less than 9%. Sequencing was done on a sample of sorted CD4+, CD8+, or CD8+CD57+ T cells (not recorded which) from PBMCs. The source of these receptors is a human donor with aplastic anemia. The CDR3 runs from the conserved cysteine through the conserved F or W. A D gene is named only where the DNA matches it firmly. Not all rows give a size; the values are once, few, many and, for expanded clones, a class.

size	D	V	J	DNA	CDR3
-	TRBD2	TRBV20-1	TRBJ2-1	TGCAGTGCTAGTGGACTAGCGGATTACGATGAGCAGTTCTTC	CSASGLADYDEQFF
many	-	TRBV11-2	TRBJ2-3	TGTGCCAGCAGGTCAGGGACAGATACGCAGTATTTT	CASRSGTDTQYF
-	-	TRBV10-3	TRBJ2-7	TGTGCCATCAGCCAGAGGGGGACCTACGAGCAGTACTTC	CAISQRGTYEQYF
many	TRBD1	TRBV4-3	TRBJ1-2	TGCGCCAGCAGCCAAGACCAGGGGGCGTTTAGTGGCTATGGCTACACCTTC	CASSQDQGAFSGYGYTF
-	-	TRBV7-8	TRBJ1-2	TGCGCCAGCAGCCAAGGGGGAGGACCTTATGGCTACACCTTC	CASSQGGGPYGYTF
few	-	TRBV6-5	TRBJ2-7	TGTGCCAGCAGTTTGGGGGACGGACCCTACGAGCAGTACTTC	CASSLGDGPYEQYF
-	-	TRBV25-1	TRBJ2-1	TGTGCCAGCAGTCTCTTCCCGGGGCCTTCGAATGAGCAGTTCTTC	CASSLFPGPSNEQFF
-	-	TRBV20-1	TRBJ1-1	TGCAGTGCCTCAGGGGAGGGGTCGAACACTGAAGCTTTCTTT	CSASGEGSNTEAFF
-	TRBD2	TRBV19	TRBJ2-1	TGTGCCACCTCGCGGACTAGCGGTTACAATGAGCAGTTCTTC	CATSRTSGYNEQFF
many	-	TRBV6-4	TRBJ2-1	TGTGCCAGCAGTGCGCTGGCGGGAACCTACAATGAGCAGTTCTTC	CASSALAGTYNEQFF
-	-	TRBV25-1	TRBJ1-4	TGTGCCAGCAGCAAGGGATCTACTAATGAAAAACTGTTTTTT	CASSKGSTNEKLFF
-	TRBD1	TRBV18	TRBJ1-2	TGTGCCAGCTCACCACAGGACAGGCCCCTGGCAAAAGGCTACACCTTC	CASSPQDRPLAKGYTF
-	-	TRBV15	TRBJ1-2	TGTGCCACCAGCAGAGATGTGGAGGATGGCTACACCTTC	CATSRDVEDGYTF
many	-	TRBV14	TRBJ1-5	TGTGCCAGCAGCCAAGAGTTCGGCCGGAATCAGCCCCAGCATTTT	CASSQEFGRNQPQHF
-	-	TRBV7-3	TRBJ1-1	TGTGCCAGCAGCTTACGAACAGGGATCGGGGAGACTGAAGCTTTCTTT	CASSLRTGIGETEAFF
few	-	TRBV28	TRBJ1-2	TGTGCCAGCAGTTTAGAGGTTGATCGGTCGGTTAACTATGGCTACACCTTC	CASSLEVDRSVNYGYTF
-	TRBD2	TRBV24-1	TRBJ2-3	TGTGCCACCAGTGAACTAGCGGGAGGGACAGATACGCAGTATTTT	CATSELAGGTDTQYF
-	TRBD1	TRBV10-3	TRBJ1-1	TGTGCCATCAGGAGACAGGGATCTTACACTGAAGCTTTCTTT	CAIRRQGSYTEAFF
many	-	TRBV7-9	TRBJ2-1	TGTGCCAGCAGCTCTCGCGACTGGAATTCCAATGAGCAGTTCTTC	CASSSRDWNSNEQFF
-	-	TRBV12-3/TRBV12-4	TRBJ2-3	TGTGCCAGCTCGGCAGATGTAAAGCAGTATTTT	CASSADVKQYF
once	-	TRBV7-2	TRBJ1-2	TGTGCCAGCAGCTCGTACGGTGAGGGGGTCTATGGCTACACCTTC	CASSSYGEGVYGYTF
many	-	TRBV14	TRBJ1-1	TGTGCCAGCAGCCAAGATTGGGGGGCTGAAGCTTTCTTT	CASSQDWGAEAFF
-	TRBD1	TRBV9	TRBJ1-1	TGTGCCAGCAGCGAAGGGGGGACAGGGGTGAACACTGAAGCTTTCTTT	CASSEGGTGVNTEAFF
-	TRBD1	TRBV19	TRBJ2-7	TGTGCCAGTAGTATAGCACCAAGGGGGCCGGCGACCTACGAGCAGTACTTC	CASSIAPRGPATYEQYF
many	-	TRBV7-9	TRBJ1-2	TGTGCCAGCAGCCCCTCGGCTAACTATGGCTACACCTTC	CASSPSANYGYTF
many	-	TRBV10-3	TRBJ1-1	TGTGCCATCAGTGTTGATGGCACTGAAGCTTTCTTT	CAISVDGTEAFF
many	TRBD1	TRBV4-3	TRBJ2-7	TGCGCCAGCAGCCAAGTGCGGCAGGGGGCGTTTGAGCAGTACTTC	CASSQVRQGAFEQYF
-	-	TRBV20-1	TRBJ2-1	TGCAGTGCTAGAGATCCGAAGGGTATCGGCTACAATGAGCAGTTCTTC	CSARDPKGIGYNEQFF
-	-	TRBV2	TRBJ1-1	TGTGCCAGCAGTGAAGTGGGAGAAGCTTTCTTT	CASSEVGEAFF
-	-	TRBV6-4	TRBJ1-1	TGTGCCAGCAGACCTACGTGGGGGAAAGGCGAAGCTTTCTTT	CASRPTWGKGEAFF
-	-	TRBV6-1	TRBJ1-6	TGTGCCAGCAGTTCGGGACCTTATAATTCACCCCTCCACTTT	CASSSGPYNSPLHF
once	TRBD2	TRBV29-1	TRBJ2-1	TGCAGCAGTGAGCGGGAGGCTTACAATGAGCAGTTCTTC	CSSEREAYNEQFF
-	TRBD2	TRBV7-2	TRBJ2-1	TGTGCCAGCACCATTAGCGGGGGGGCCAACAATGAGCAGTTCTTC	CASTISGGANNEQFF
-	-	TRBV25-1	TRBJ1-2	TGTGCCAGCAGTGTTCTAACAGGGTTTGGCTACACCTTC	CASSVLTGFGYTF
many	-	TRBV7-9	TRBJ2-3	TGTGCCAGCAGTGGCCTGGACACAGATACGCAGTATTTT	CASSGLDTDTQYF
few	TRBD2	TRBV7-9	TRBJ2-7	TGCGCCAGCAGCCAATCCCCACCGAACACCGGGGGGGCCGAGCAGTACTTC	CASSQSPPNTGGAEQYF
many	-	TRBV6-5	TRBJ2-2	TGTGCCAGCAGCAAGACAATCGGGGAGCTGTTTTTT	CASSKTIGELFF
many	-	TRBV5-5	TRBJ2-1	TGTGCCAGCATCAGAGATGGCTCCTACAATGAGCAGTTCTTC	CASIRDGSYNEQFF
-	TRBD1	TRBV7-2	TRBJ1-4	TGTGCCAGCAGCCCTTTTTCCGGGACAGGGAATGAAAAACTGTTTTTT	CASSPFSGTGNEKLFF
many	-	TRBV19	TRBJ1-5	TGTGCCAGTAGTCTGACAAGTATTCAGCCCCAGCATTTT	CASSLTSIQPQHF
-	-	TRBV25-1	TRBJ1-1	TGTGCCGGCAGTCTCGGGACTGAAGCTTTCTTT	CAGSLGTEAFF
-	-	TRBV15	TRBJ2-1	TGTGCCACCAGCAGAGGGGGGGAGTACAATGAGCAGTTCTTC	CATSRGGEYNEQFF
many	-	TRBV4-2	TRBJ2-3	TGTGCCAGCAGCCACCGACTCATCACAGATACGCAGTATTTT	CASSHRLITDTQYF
-	TRBD2	TRBV10-1	TRBJ2-1	TGCGCCAGCTCAGCGGGAGACTCCTACAATGAGCAGTTCTTC	CASSAGDSYNEQFF
-	-	TRBV6-1	TRBJ2-3	TGTGCCGGGCGAGGGACAGATACGCAGTATTTT	CAGRGTDTQYF